This TCR beta chain was recorded in a study of T cell changes during pregnancy in multiple sclerosis. CDR3 length: 14 amino acids. Germline V gene data show CDR1 as SGHRS and CDR2 as YFSETQ. Losses at the gene ends were 4 bases for V and 4 bases for J; bases not matched to a gene: 7. Data came from immunoSEQ multiplex PCR; TCRdb stores just in-frame clones and leaves some out. The sample records over 55,000 clones, roughly nine tenths being singletons. The V and J genes are TRBV5-1 and TRBJ2-5; 7 bases are shared with TRBD2. The sample in question was peripheral blood, obtained after pregnancy. The receptor comes from a female donor in good health, enrolled as a control in a pregnancy study. The CDR3 sequence is CASSPRGGPETQYF. In DNA, the CDR3 is TGCGCCAGCAGCCCGCGCGGGGGTCCAGAGACCCAGTACTTC.